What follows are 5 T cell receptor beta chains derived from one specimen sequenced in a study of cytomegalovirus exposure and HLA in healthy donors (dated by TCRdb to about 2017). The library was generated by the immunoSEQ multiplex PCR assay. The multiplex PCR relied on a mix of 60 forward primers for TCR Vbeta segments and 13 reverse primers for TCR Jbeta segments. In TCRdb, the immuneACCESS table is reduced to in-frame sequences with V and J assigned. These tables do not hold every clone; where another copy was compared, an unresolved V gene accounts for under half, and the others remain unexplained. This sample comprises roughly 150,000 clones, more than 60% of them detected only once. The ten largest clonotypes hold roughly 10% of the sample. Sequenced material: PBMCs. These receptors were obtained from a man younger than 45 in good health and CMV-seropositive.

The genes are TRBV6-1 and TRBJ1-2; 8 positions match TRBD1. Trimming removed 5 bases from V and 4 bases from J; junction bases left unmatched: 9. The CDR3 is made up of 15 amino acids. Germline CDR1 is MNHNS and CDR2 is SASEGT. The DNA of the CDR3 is TGTGCCAGCAGTCTAGGGACAGGCGCCGCCTATGGCTACACCTTC. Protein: CASSLGTGAAYGYTF.

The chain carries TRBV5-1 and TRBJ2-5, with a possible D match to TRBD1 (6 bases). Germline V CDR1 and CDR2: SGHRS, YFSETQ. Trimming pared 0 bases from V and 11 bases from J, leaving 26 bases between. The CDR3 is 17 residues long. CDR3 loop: CASSLERSGLGAGEQYF. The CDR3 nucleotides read TGCGCCAGCAGCTTGGAACGTTCAGGGCTGGGAGCAGGGGAGCAGTACTTC. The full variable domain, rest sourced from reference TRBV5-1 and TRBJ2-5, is KAGVTQTPRYLIKTRGQQVTLSCSPISGHRSVSWYQQTPGQGLQFLFEYFSETQRNKGNFPGRFSGRQFSNSRSEMNVSTLELGDSALYLCASSLERSGLGAGEQYFGPGTRLLVL.

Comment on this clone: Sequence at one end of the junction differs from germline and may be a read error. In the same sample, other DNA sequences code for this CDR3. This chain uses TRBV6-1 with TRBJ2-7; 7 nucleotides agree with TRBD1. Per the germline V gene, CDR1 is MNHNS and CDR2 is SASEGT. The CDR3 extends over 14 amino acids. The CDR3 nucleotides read TGTGCCAGCAGCTGGGAACAGGGGAACTACGAGCAGTACTTT. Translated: CASSWEQGNYEQYF.

Here the CDR3 reads CASSPRTDSNTEAFF. The CDR3 DNA follows: TGTGCCAGCTCACCCAGGACAGATTCAAACACTGAAGCTTTCTTT. The chain couples TRBV18 to TRBJ1-1; D is possibly TRBD1 (6 bases). Between the trimmed V and J ends, which lost 3 bases and 2 bases, there was a span of 13 bases. The CDR3 is made up of 15 amino acids. Per the germline V gene, CDR1 is KGHSH and CDR2 is LQKENI.

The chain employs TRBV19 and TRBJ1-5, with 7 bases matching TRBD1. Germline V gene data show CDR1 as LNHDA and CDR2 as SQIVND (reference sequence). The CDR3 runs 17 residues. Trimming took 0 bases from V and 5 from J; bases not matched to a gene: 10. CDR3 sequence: CASSIDRGQLGDQPQHF. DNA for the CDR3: TGTGCCAGTAGTATAGATCGGGGACAGTTAGGGGATCAGCCCCAGCATTTT.